The clone carrying this T cell receptor (beta chain) appeared a few times. A read error may account for a junction end that differs from germline. The V gene's germline CDR1 is SGHDN and CDR2 FVKESK. The CDR3 has 12 residues. Here immunoSEQ multiplex PCR was the method, and the copy in TCRdb shows in-frame clones only, minus some. The repertoire consists of fewer than 200,000 clones, with roughly 85% occurring once and the leading ten covering approximately 8%. This record belongs to a study of blood T cell repertoires in COVID-19. The overall study: Samples representing acute and convalescent COVID-19 were sourced from the United States, Italy and Spain. PBMCs, B-cell-depleted T cells, or T cells provided the cDNA or gDNA that made up the material.

This sequence was found in a woman aged 60-75 years with acute or convalescent COVID-19. The chain carries TRBV14 and TRBJ1-1; the D is unclear. Sequencing was performed on peripheral blood. The chain's CDR3 is CASSPTATKAFF. In DNA form, the CDR3 reads TGTGCCAGCAGCCCCACCGCCACTAAAGCTTTCTTT.